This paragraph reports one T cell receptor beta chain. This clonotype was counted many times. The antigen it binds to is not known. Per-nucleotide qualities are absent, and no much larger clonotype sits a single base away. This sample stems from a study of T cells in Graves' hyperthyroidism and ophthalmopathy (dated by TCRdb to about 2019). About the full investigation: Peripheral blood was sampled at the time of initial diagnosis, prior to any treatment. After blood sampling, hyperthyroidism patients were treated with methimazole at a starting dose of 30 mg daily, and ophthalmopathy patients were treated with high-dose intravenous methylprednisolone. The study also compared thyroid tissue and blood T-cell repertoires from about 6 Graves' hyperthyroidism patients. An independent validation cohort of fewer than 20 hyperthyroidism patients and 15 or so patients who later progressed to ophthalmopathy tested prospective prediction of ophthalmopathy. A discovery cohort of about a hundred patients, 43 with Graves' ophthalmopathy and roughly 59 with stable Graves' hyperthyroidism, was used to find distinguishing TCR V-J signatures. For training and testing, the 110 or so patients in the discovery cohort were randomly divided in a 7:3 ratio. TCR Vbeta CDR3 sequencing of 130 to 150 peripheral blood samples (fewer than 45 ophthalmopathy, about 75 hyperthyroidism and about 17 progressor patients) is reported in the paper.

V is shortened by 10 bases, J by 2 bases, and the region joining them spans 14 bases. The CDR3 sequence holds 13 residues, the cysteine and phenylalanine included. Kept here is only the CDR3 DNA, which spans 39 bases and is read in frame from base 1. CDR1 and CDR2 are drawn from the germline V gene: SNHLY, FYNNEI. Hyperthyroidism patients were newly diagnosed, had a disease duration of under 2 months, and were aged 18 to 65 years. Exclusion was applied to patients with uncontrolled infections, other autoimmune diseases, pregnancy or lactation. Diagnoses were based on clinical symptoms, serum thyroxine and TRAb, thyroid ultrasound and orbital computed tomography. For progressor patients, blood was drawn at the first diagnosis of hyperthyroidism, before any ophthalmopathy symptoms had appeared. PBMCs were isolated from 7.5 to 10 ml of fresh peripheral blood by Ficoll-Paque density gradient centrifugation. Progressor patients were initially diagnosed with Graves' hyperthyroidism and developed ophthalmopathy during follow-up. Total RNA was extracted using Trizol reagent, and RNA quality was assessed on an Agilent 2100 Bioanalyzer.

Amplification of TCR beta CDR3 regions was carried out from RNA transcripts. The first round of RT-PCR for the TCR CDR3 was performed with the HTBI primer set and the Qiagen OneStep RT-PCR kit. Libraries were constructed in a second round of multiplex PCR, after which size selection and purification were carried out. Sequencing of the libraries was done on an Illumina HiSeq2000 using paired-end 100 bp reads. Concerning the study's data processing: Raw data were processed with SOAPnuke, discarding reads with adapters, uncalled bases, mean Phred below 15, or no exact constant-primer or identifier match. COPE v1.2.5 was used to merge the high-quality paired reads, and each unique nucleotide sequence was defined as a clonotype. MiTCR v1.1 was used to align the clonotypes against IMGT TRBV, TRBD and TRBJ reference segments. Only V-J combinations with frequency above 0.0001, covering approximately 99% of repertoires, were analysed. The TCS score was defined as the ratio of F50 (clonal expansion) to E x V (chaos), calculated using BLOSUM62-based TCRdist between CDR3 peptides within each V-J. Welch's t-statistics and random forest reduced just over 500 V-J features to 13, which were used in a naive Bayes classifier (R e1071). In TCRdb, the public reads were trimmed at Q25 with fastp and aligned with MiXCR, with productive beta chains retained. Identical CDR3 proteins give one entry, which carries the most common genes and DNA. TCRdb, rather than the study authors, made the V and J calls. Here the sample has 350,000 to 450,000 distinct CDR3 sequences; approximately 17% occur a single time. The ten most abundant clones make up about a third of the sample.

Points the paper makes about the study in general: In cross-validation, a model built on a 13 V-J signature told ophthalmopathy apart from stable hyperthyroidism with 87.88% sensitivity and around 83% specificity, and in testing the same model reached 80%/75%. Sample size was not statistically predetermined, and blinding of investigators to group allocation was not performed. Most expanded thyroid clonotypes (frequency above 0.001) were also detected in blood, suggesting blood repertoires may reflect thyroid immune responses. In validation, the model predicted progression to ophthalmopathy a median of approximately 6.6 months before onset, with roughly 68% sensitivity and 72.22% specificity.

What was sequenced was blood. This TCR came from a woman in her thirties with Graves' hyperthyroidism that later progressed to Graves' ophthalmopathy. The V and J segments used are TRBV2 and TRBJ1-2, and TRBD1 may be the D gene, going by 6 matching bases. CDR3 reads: CATRTDLNYGYTF. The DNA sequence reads TGTGCCACCAGGACAGACCTGAACTATGGCTACACCTTC.